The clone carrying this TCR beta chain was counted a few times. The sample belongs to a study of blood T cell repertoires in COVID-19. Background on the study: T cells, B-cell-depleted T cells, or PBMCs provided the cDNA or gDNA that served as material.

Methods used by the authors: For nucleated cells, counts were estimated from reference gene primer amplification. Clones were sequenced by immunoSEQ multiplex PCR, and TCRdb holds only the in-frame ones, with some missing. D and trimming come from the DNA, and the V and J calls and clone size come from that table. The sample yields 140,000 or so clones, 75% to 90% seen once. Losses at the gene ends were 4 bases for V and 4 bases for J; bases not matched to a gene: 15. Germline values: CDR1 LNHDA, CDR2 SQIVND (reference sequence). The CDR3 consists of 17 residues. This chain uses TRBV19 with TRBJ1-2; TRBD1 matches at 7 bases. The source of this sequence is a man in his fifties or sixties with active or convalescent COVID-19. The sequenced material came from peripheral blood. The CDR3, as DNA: TGTGCCAGTAGTAAGGGGGCCTCAGGGGCACCATCCTATGGCTACACCTTC. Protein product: CASSKGASGAPSYGYTF.